The source of this T cell receptor (beta chain) is a study of T cells in tuberculosis (dated by TCRdb to about 2018). Regarding the research as a whole: To characterize T cells specific for the mycobacterial lipid antigen glucose monomycolate (GMM), the study used CD1B tetramers together with high-throughput TCR immunosequencing. With 9 to 11 people per group, a South African clinical cohort compared IGRA-negative adolescents, IGRA-positive adolescents with latent tuberculosis, and adults with active tuberculosis.

The immunoSEQ multiplex PCR assay was used to generate TCR libraries, with TCR-beta and/or TCR-alpha/delta assays applied to each sample. The Illumina high-throughput platform was used to sequence the amplified TCR libraries. From the authors' description of their analysis: Clustering and dimensionality reduction relied on pairwise TCRdist distances among GMM-specific receptors from T cells that were either sorted ex vivo or expanded in vitro. Each clinical repertoire was assigned a mean NN-distance score, defined as the average TCRdist to the nearest 10% of tetramer-positive reference sequences. GEM TCR motif frequency was calculated as the fraction of unique TCRs that matched known GEM sequences by V/J usage and CDR3 length. Linear discriminant analysis with leave-one-out cross-validation, implemented in scikit-learn, was used to classify active tuberculosis. Not all clones reach the TCRdb copy of this immuneACCESS table, which keeps in-frame sequences only. Checked studies attribute under half of the gap to unresolved V genes and leave the rest unexplained. Clone size and the V and J calls come from that table; the DNA yielded D and trimming. This sample lists tens of thousands of clones; 85% to 95% were detected once. The top ten constitute 7.7% of the sample.

At study entry, a tuberculin skin test and the QuantiFERON-TB GOLD In-Tube IGRA were used to screen adolescents for latent tuberculosis infection. Immunosequencing was performed on unsorted cryopreserved PBMC and covered around 91,000 T cells per clinical donor on average. Eleven high schools in the Worcester region of the Western Cape, South Africa, served as enrollment sites for adolescents aged 12 to 18 years. Around ten M. tuberculosis-infected adolescents and some 10 uninfected adolescents, matched for age and sex, were selected. For the adolescents, PBMC were isolated by density centrifugation from freshly drawn heparinized blood and then cryopreserved. The germline V gene specifies SGDLS as CDR1 and YYNGEE as CDR2. Germline trimming amounts to 4 bases on V and 4 bases on J, with 8 as the count of junction bases outside the gene matches. The CDR3 numbers 15 residues from cysteine through phenylalanine. Only the CDR3 DNA is retained, 45 bases long and in frame from the first base.

Study-wide findings and limitations: Using GEM motif frequencies, a classifier achieved about 70% accuracy, whereas a classifier built on the diverse GMM-specific repertoire got to approximately 90% accuracy (AUROC more than 0.85). Shorter CDR3-alpha lengths in active tuberculosis patients partly drove the smaller NN-distances, and the TCR-beta difference was not statistically significant. Smaller mean NN-distances to GMM-specific TCRs were observed in active tuberculosis TCR-alpha repertoires than in IGRA-negative controls, suggesting clonal expansion of GMM-specific TCRs. Clinical samples were chosen by availability of cryopreserved specimens, and active tuberculosis cases were adults while controls were adolescents.

As for this clone: Its recognized antigen is unknown. Base-call qualities are not available, and no considerably larger clone is one nucleotide away.

The TCR sequence derives from a donor aged 10-29 years with latent tuberculosis or without tuberculosis infection. Some clones in this sample may be carry-over from other donors' samples. The source material was PBMCs. The chain couples TRBV9 to TRBJ2-1; 7 central nucleotides agree with TRBD2. The CDR3 protein is CASSRTSASYNEQFF. The DNA is TGTGCCAGCAGCCGCACTAGCGCCTCGTACAATGAGCAGTTCTTC.